This passage covers 9 T cell receptor beta chains from one sample sequenced in a study of neurological immune-mediated disorders (dated by TCRdb to between 2017 and 2020). Library method: 5' RACE. Data came from an Illumina HiSeq 2500. The raw public reads went through TCRdb reprocessing: fastp at Q25, MiXCR clone calling, in-frame beta chains kept. Each CDR3 protein gets just one entry, which takes the most common genes and DNA from the rows behind it. The sample has around 66,000 distinct CDR3 sequences on record, roughly 5.5% of them singletons. The ten largest clones capture approximately 3% of the sample. What was sequenced was PBMCs. These receptors all come from a woman aged 25 to 39 with multiple sclerosis.

This clonotype was observed a handful of times. A much more abundant neighbour one base away suggests this may be a read error. This chain links TRBV5-5 with TRBJ2-1; no clear D gene. CDR3 length equals 10 residues. Trimming removed 8 bases from V and 9 bases from J, with 9 bases in between. The germline CDR1 and CDR2 sequences are SGHKS and YYEKEE (reference sequence). The CDR3 reads CARIHSEQFF. CDR3 in DNA: TGTGCCAGAATCCATAGTGAGCAGTTCTTC.

There are a few counts of this clonotype. This sequence joins TRBV20-1 and TRBJ2-7, with D possibly being TRBD1 (5 bases). This CDR3 comprises 14 residues. Germline-derived CDR1 and CDR2 are DFQATT and SNEGSKA (reference sequence). V lost 0 bases, J lost 0 bases, and 9 bases lay in between. The CDR3: CSARDDSSSYEQYF. CDR3 DNA: TGCAGTGCTAGAGACGACAGTAGCTCCTACGAGCAGTACTTC.

This clonotype was seen many times. J is TRBJ2-7 and V is TRBV7-9, with 9 positions matching TRBD1. The CDR3 length is 16 residues. Losses at the gene ends were 5 bases for V and 3 bases for J; bases not matched to a gene: 11. Per germline, CDR1 SEHNR and CDR2 FQNEAQ (reference sequence). Here the CDR3 reads CASSPPRLTGGYEQYF. CDR3 nucleotides: TGTGCCAGCAGCCCCCCCCGGCTGACAGGGGGCTACGAGCAGTACTTC.

This clonotype has ten or more counts. This chain links TRBV20-1 with TRBJ1-4; no definite D call. V was cut by 1 base and J by 0 bases, with 9 bases left in between. The germline V gene has CDR1 DFQATT and CDR2 SNEGSKA (reference sequence). The length of the CDR3 is 15 residues. This chain's CDR3 is CSARARGSTNEKLFF. DNA of the CDR3: TGCAGTGCTAGAGCACGAGGATCAACTAATGAAAAACTGTTTTTT.

In its sample, this clonotype was seen a few times. The rearrangement links TRBV20-1 to TRBJ2-3, with D perhaps TRBD1 or TRBD2 (6 bases each). Germline assignment: CDR1 DFQATT and CDR2 SNEGSKA (reference sequence). CDR3 size: 13 residues. V was cut by 7 bases and J by 4 bases, with 15 bases left in between. The DNA of the CDR3 is TGCAGTGTAGGGCAGGGGACTGCAGATACGCAGTATTTT. Translation gives CSVGQGTADTQYF.

Of note for this clonotype: An end of the junction differs from the germline gene, which may be a read error. The J gene is TRBJ1-6, the V gene TRBV5-1; 7 bases are a match to TRBD1. Germline V CDR1 and CDR2: SGHRS, YFSETQ. This CDR3 spans 14 amino acids. The CDR3 coding sequence is TGTGCCAGCAGCTGGGGGGACAGACCTTCACCCCTCAACTTT. Protein sequence: CASSWGDRPSPLNF.

This clonotype has only a few counts. The CDR3 nucleotides read TGTGCCAGCAGCCAAGCAGTGTATGAGCAGTTCTTC. Encoded protein: CASSQAVYEQFF. J is TRBJ2-1 and V is TRBV3-1; D call uncertain. V gave up 1 base and J gave up 8 bases, with 6 bases separating them. Germline loops: CDR1 LGHDT, CDR2 YNNKEL (reference sequence). This CDR3 comprises 12 residues.

V usage is TRBV12-3 or TRBV12-4 and J usage is TRBJ1-5, with 8 bases identical to TRBD1. J was trimmed by 6 bases and V by 3 bases; bases with no gene match: 7. The CDR3 spans 15 residues. As DNA, the CDR3 is TGTGCCAGCAGTTTGGCCGGACAGGGTTTTCAGCCCCAGCATTTT. Translated: CASSLAGQGFQPQHF.

Note on this clonotype: This may arise from a read error, as a much more abundant clone is one base away. The chain links TRBV27 to TRBJ2-7; D unclear. Trimming pared 5 bases from V and 5 bases from J, leaving 16 bases between. In germline, CDR1 is MNHEY, CDR2 SMNVEV (reference sequence). The CDR3 covers 14 residues. CDR3 residues: CASSVKKWTHEQYF. In DNA form, the CDR3 reads TGTGCCAGCAGTGTTAAAAAGTGGACCCACGAGCAGTACTTC.